The TCR beta chain under discussion was sequenced for a study of T cell clones after liver transplantation. Study-wide background: Three of the eight recipients were HCV-positive; the rest had non-autoimmune, non-viral transplant indications. Without induction therapy, subjects received standard immunosuppression until 12-24 months post-transplant.

The method was immunoSEQ multiplex PCR; TCRdb's version includes in-frame clones alone and lacks a portion of them. The sample includes 80,000 or so clones, roughly 80% of them seen just once. About this clone: The antigen is undetermined.

General study points: Circulating graft-donor-reactive CD4 TCRbeta sequences fell significantly post-transplant in most of the 8 subjects. Compared with third party-reactive sequences, donor-reactive ones declined more, independent of withdrawal success.

The specimen was CD4+ T cells from blood, collected around 45 months after liver transplant. The sequence derives from a human patient who received a liver transplant. The graft donor may have contributed some T cells.

Written as DNA, the CDR3 is TGCAGCGTTGGAAGCGGAACGAACACCGGGGAGCTGTTTTTT. Encoded protein: CSVGSGTNTGELFF. This chain uses TRBV29-1 with TRBJ2-2, with a possible D match to TRBD2 (5 bases). V gave up 4 bases and J gave up 0 bases, with 9 bases separating them. Germline V lookup: CDR1 SQVTM, CDR2 ANQGSEA. The CDR3 loop spans 14 amino acids.